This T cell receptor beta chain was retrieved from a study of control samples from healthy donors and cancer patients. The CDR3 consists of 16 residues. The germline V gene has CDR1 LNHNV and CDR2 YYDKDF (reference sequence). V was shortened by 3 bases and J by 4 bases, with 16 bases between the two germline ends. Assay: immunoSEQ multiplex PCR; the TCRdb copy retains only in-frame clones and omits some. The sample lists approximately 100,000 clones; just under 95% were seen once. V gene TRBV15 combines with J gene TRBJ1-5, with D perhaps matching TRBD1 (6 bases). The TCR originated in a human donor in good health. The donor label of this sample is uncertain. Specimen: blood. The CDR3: CATSRTGIGGNQPQHF. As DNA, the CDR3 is TGTGCCACCAGCAGGACGGGAATAGGGGGAAATCAGCCCCAGCATTTT.